The entry that follows covers one TCR beta chain sequence. These data come from a study of cytomegalovirus exposure and HLA in healthy donors. Researchers ran the PCR with 60 Vbeta and 13 Jbeta primers. Data came from immunoSEQ multiplex PCR; TCRdb stores just in-frame clones and leaves some out. The sample has 180,000 or so clones; 82% are singletons. The clonotype was recovered from a woman in her 50s in good health and CMV-seropositive. Input material: PBMCs.

In DNA form, the CDR3 reads TGTGCCAGCAGCCGAGGGAGACAGGGGGGCTCCTACGAGCAGTACTTC. This gives the protein CASSRGRQGGSYEQYF. The V call is TRBV5-5, the J call TRBJ2-7, with 9 positions matching TRBD1. Per the germline V gene, CDR1 is SGHKS and CDR2 is YYEKEE (reference sequence). V was clipped by 4 bases and J by 0 bases; unmatched bases: 8. This CDR3 spans 16 amino acids.